The 23 T cell receptor beta chains presented below share a single source sample, sequenced in a study of T cells after yellow fever vaccination. TCRdb used MiXCR to reprocess the 5' RACE reads, holding one entry per CDR3 protein. The sample has 99,000 or so distinct CDR3 sequences, approximately 5.5% seen once. Sequences were derived from CD8+ T cells sorted from PBMCs, sampled 10 days after the yellow fever booster vaccination. The receptors originated from a man aged 18 to 29 who received the YFV17D yellow fever vaccine.

This clonotype was detected many times. This chain links TRBV15 with TRBJ2-3, with 7 bases that match TRBD2. CDR1 is LNHNV and CDR2 is YYDKDF in the germline V gene (reference sequence). J was trimmed by 1 base and V by 1 base; bases with no gene match: 2. This CDR3 comprises 15 residues. Here the CDR3 DNA reads TGTGCCACCAGCAGAGGAACTAGCGGCACAGATACGCAGTATTTT. Its protein is CATSRGTSGTDTQYF.

This clonotype was counted a few times. The gene calls are TRBV7-9 and TRBJ2-4, with TRBD1 as a possible D gene (6 bases). CDR3 length equals 17 residues. Per the germline V gene, CDR1 is SEHNR and CDR2 is FQNEAQ (reference sequence). V gave up 6 bases and J gave up 0 bases, with 18 bases separating them. CDR3 nucleotide sequence: TGTGCCAGCAGACCCGGGACACGTTCGCTAGCCAAAAACATTCAGTACTTC. It encodes CASRPGTRSLAKNIQYF.

This clonotype was counted only a few times. V is TRBV6-5 and J is TRBJ1-2; no clear D gene. The CDR3 extends over 14 amino acids. V was cut by 4 bases and J by 6 bases, with 15 bases left in between. Germline assignment: CDR1 MNHEY and CDR2 SVGAGI. CDR3 coding DNA: TGTGCCAGCAGTTTGATAGACCCGGGAAATGGCTACACCTTC. Its protein is CASSLIDPGNGYTF.

The chain joins TRBV4-3 to TRBJ2-7; no definite D call. This CDR3 contains 14 residues. Trimming cost V 0 bases and J 3 bases, with 9 bases left between them. Germline V gene sequence: CDR1 LGHNA, CDR2 YSLEER. CDR3 protein: CASSQDGNDYEQYF. The CDR3 DNA is TGCGCCAGCAGCCAAGACGGAAACGACTACGAGCAGTACTTC.

The V call is TRBV4-3, the J call TRBJ1-5, with D hard to call. Germline V gene lookup returns CDR1 LGHNA and CDR2 YSLEER. This CDR3 region has 15 residues. V was trimmed by 0 bases and J by 4 bases, leaving 10 bases between them. The CDR3 loop reads CASSQEGRRNQPQHF. CDR3 nucleotide sequence: TGCGCCAGCAGCCAAGAGGGCAGAAGGAATCAGCCCCAGCATTTT.

This chain connects TRBV4-2 to TRBJ2-1, with D perhaps matching TRBD2 (7 bases). V lost 1 base and J 5 bases, leaving 15 bases between the germline ends. The CDR3 spans 16 residues. Germline V gives CDR1 LGHNA, CDR2 YNFKEQ. The CDR3 nucleotides read TGTGCCAGCAGCCAAGTTGCGCGGGGGCCAAACAATGAGCAGTTCTTC. Translating gives CASSQVARGPNNEQFF.

The chain couples TRBV5-1 to TRBJ2-7, with 8 positions matching TRBD1. V gave up 4 bases and J gave up 1 base; unmatched junction bases: 7. The CDR3 runs 15 residues. The germline V gene has CDR1 SGHRS and CDR2 YFSETQ. CDR3 sequence (DNA): TGCGCCAGCAGCGGGGGGACAGGACCATCCTACGAGCAGTACTTC. This codes for CASSGGTGPSYEQYF.

Only a few counts were recorded for this clonotype. The rearrangement joins TRBV7-3 to TRBJ2-3; D ambiguous. Germline V gene data show CDR1 as SGHTA and CDR2 as FQGTGA. Trimming pared 5 bases from V and 6 bases from J, leaving 27 bases between. The CDR3 is 18 amino acids. CDR3 nucleotide sequence: TGTGCCAGCAGCATAGGACGGACGACTTTAACCAAAGGGGATACGCAGTATTTT. This encodes CASSIGRTTLTKGDTQYF.

This clonotype appeared many times. At one end, the junction sequence differs from germline, possibly due to a read error. CDR3 loop: CATSGESTDTQYF. The CDR3 nucleotides read TGTGCCACCAGCGGAGAATCCACAGATACGCAGTATTTT. J is TRBJ2-3 and V is TRBV15; D remains unclear. Looked up from germline, CDR1 is LNHNV and CDR2 is YYDKDF (reference sequence). The CDR3 covers 13 residues.

The chain employs TRBV9 and TRBJ1-4; the D gene is possibly TRBD1 (6 bases). V lost 0 bases to trimming and J lost 2 bases, with 8 bases between them. The germline V gene encodes CDR1 SGDLS and CDR2 YYNGEE. The CDR3 spans 15 residues. This CDR3 is CASSVDTGTNEKLFF. The CDR3 DNA follows: TGTGCCAGCAGCGTAGACACAGGGACTAATGAAAAACTGTTTTTT. The variable domain in full, completed from reference TRBV9 and TRBJ1-4, reads DSGVTQTPKHLITATGQRVTLRCSPRSGDLSVYWYQQSLDQGLQFLIQYYNGEERAKGNILERFSAQQFPDLHSELNLSSLELGDSALYFCASSVDTGTNEKLFFGSGTQLSVL.

This clonotype was observed a few times. The CDR3 sequence: CASSFGQGSGNTIYF. In DNA form, the CDR3 reads TGTGCCAGCAGTTTCGGACAGGGCTCTGGAAACACCATATATTTT. V gene TRBV12-3 or TRBV12-4 combines with J gene TRBJ1-3; 8 bases agree with TRBD1. There are 15 residues in the CDR3. The trim removed 3 bases at V and 0 bases at J, leaving 1 base unmatched.

This clonotype was counted at least ten times. The V gene is TRBV27, the J gene TRBJ2-1; possible D gene TRBD2, 5 bases. This CDR3 is 18 amino acids long. Deletions cut 4 bases from V and 1 base from J, with 20 bases between. Germline V lookup: CDR1 MNHEY, CDR2 SMNVEV (reference sequence). The CDR3 here is CASSSLIGLSASYNEQFF. For the CDR3, the DNA is TGTGCCAGCAGTTCCCTTATAGGACTTTCGGCGTCCTACAATGAGCAGTTCTTC.

Only a few counts were recorded for this clonotype. The genes are TRBV6-5 and TRBJ2-5; no reliable D call. This CDR3 is built from 13 residues. The germline V gene has CDR1 MNHEY and CDR2 SVGAGI. V lost 5 bases to trimming and J lost 5 bases, with 12 bases between them. This chain's CDR3 is CASSPRSGETQYF. As DNA, the CDR3 is TGTGCCAGCAGTCCACGAAGTGGGGAGACCCAGTACTTC.

On this clonotype itself: An end of the junction does not agree with germline; a read error may underlie this. The V and J genes are TRBV5-1 and TRBJ1-1, with D possibly matching TRBD1 (5 bases). Per the germline V gene, CDR1 is SGHRS and CDR2 is YFSETQ. There are 14 residues in the CDR3. The CDR3 reads CASSFGGRGTEVFF. As DNA, the CDR3 is TGCGCCAGCAGCTTCGGAGGGAGGGGAACTGAAGTTTTCTTT.

The V and J genes are TRBV7-2 and TRBJ2-5; 10 bases fit TRBD2. V shed 0 bases and J 5 bases; nucleotides not matched to a gene: 3. The CDR3 sequence is 15 residues long. CDR1 and CDR2 (germline): SGHTA, FQGNSA. CDR3 protein: CASSLALAGWETQYF. The CDR3 bases are TGTGCCAGCAGCTTAGCACTAGCGGGATGGGAGACCCAGTACTTC.

This rearrangement joins TRBV6-1 to TRBJ1-2, with TRBD1 matching 7 bases. This CDR3 has 15 residues. The V and J ends lost 4 bases and 4 bases, in that order; junction bases with no gene match: 9. Germline V gives CDR1 MNHNS, CDR2 SASEGT. The CDR3 loop is CASSADRAGTYGYTF. The CDR3 nucleotides read TGTGCCAGCAGTGCCGACAGGGCAGGGACCTATGGCTACACCTTC.

This clonotype came up many times. This chain joins TRBV27 and TRBJ2-1, with D possibly matching TRBD2 (5 bases). The CDR3 spans 14 residues. Germline V CDR1 and CDR2: MNHEY, SMNVEV (reference sequence). V lost 9 bases, J lost 0 bases, and 12 bases lay in between. The CDR3 DNA reads as TGTGCCAGTTACGGACTCCACTCCTACAATGAGCAGTTCTTC. Encoded protein: CASYGLHSYNEQFF.

CDR3 amino acids: CASSPGTGTLTDTQYF. The DNA of the CDR3 is TGTGCCAGCAGCCCCGGGACAGGGACACTCACAGATACGCAGTATTTT. The chain joins TRBV2 to TRBJ2-3, with 9 bases that match TRBD1. The CDR3 spans 16 residues. The V and J ends lost 6 bases and 2 bases, in that order; junction bases with no gene match: 9. Germline assignment: CDR1 SNHLY and CDR2 FYNNEI.

The table lists this clonotype with a few counts. The chain is built from TRBV7-9 and TRBJ2-5; D is uncertain. CDR1 is SEHNR and CDR2 is FQNEAQ in the germline V gene (reference sequence). Trimming cost V 4 bases and J 5 bases, with 11 bases left between them. The CDR3 sequence is 13 residues long. Here the CDR3 DNA reads TGTGCCAGCAGCTCCGACATTTTGGAGACCCAGTACTTC. This sequence encodes CASSSDILETQYF.

This clonotype was observed a few times. The gene calls are TRBV4-1 and TRBJ1-2; 8 bases line up with TRBD1. Looked up from germline, CDR1 is MGHRA and CDR2 is YSYEKL. The J segment lost 11 bases and the V segment lost 7 bases, leaving 12 bases of the junction unmatched. The CDR3 has 13 residues. The CDR3 loop is CASTAGPGGLYTF. The CDR3 DNA follows: TGCGCCAGCACTGCAGGTCCAGGGGGCTTGTACACCTTC.

DNA of the CDR3: TGTGCCAGCAGCTTAGATAGCCCCTGGGAGGGAAGGATACCTGAAGCTTTCTTT. This encodes CASSLDSPWEGRIPEAFF. The chain has TRBV7-9 and TRBJ1-1; D remains unclear. The CDR3 totals 18 residues. CDR1 is SEHNR and CDR2 is FQNEAQ in the germline V gene (reference sequence). The V end was cut by 1 base, the J end by 6 bases, with 24 bases between. Supplemented by reference TRBV7-9 and TRBJ1-1, the full variable domain reads DTGVSQNPRHKITKRGQNVTFRCDPISEHNRLYWYRQTLGQGPEFLTYFQNEAQLEKSRLLSDRFSAERPKGSFSTLEIQRTEQGDSAMYLCASSLDSPWEGRIPEAFFGQGTRLTVV.

This clonotype turned up a few times. The chain combines TRBV14 with TRBJ2-3; 11 bases agree with TRBD2. V dropped 0 bases and J dropped 6; count of bases not matched to a gene: 5. CDR1 and CDR2 from the germline V gene are SGHDN and FVKESK. The CDR3 contains 16 residues. CDR3 residues: CASSQDPSGGIDTQYF. CDR3 nucleotide sequence: TGTGCCAGCAGCCAAGATCCTAGCGGGGGGATTGATACGCAGTATTTT.

The chain joins TRBV2 to TRBJ2-7; TRBD1 matches 7 bases. CDR1 and CDR2 from the germline V gene are SNHLY and FYNNEI. V shed 10 bases and J 2 bases; nucleotides not matched to a gene: 11. The length of the CDR3 is 14 residues. The CDR3 DNA reads TGTGCCACCGTACCGGGACAGAGTACCTACGAGCAGTACTTC. Translated: CATVPGQSTYEQYF.